This T cell receptor (beta chain) appears in the sequencing data of a study of blood T cell repertoires in COVID-19. Study-level background: The United States, Italy and Spain were the sources of the acute and convalescent COVID-19 samples. In each case, the material was cDNA or gDNA derived from T cells, B-cell-depleted T cells, or PBMCs.

Losses at the gene ends were 0 bases for V and 1 base for J; bases not matched to a gene: 7. The CDR3 runs 18 residues. CDR1 and CDR2 from the germline V gene are SGDLS and YYNGEE. Methods used by the authors: Reference gene primer amplification gave nucleated cell count estimates. The protocol was immunoSEQ multiplex PCR, while the TCRdb copy is restricted to in-frame clones and leaves out a portion. That table supplies the V and J calls and clone size; D and trimming were determined from the DNA. Of around 260,000 clones in the sample, 75% to 90% were seen once. A single count supports this clone. V usage is TRBV9 and J usage is TRBJ2-2; 9 nucleotides agree with TRBD1. Sequencing was carried out using peripheral blood. The sequence was collected from a woman in her thirties with active or convalescent COVID-19. The CDR3 reads CASSVAFGTGMNTGELFF. The CDR3 DNA reads as TGTGCCAGCAGCGTAGCTTTCGGGACAGGGATGAACACCGGGGAGCTGTTTTTT.